The 11 T cell receptor beta chains below all came from one sample that was sequenced in a study of T cell responses to AZD1222 COVID-19 vaccine. The method was immunoSEQ multiplex PCR; TCRdb's version includes in-frame clones alone and lacks a portion of them. This sample has about 130,000 clones, with roughly 87% found just once. The sequencing here drew on peripheral blood, taken 28 days after the second AZD1222 dose. The receptors come from an adult who received the AZD1222 COVID-19 vaccine.

This rearrangement joins TRBV10-3 to TRBJ1-1, with D tentatively TRBD1 (5 bases). In germline, CDR1 is ENHRY, CDR2 SYGVKD. The CDR3 totals 13 residues. The ends were cut back, 3 bases at V and 0 bases at J, with 5 bases in the middle. The CDR3 bases are TGTGCCATCAGTGAACAGGTGAACACTGAAGCTTTCTTT. Translation: CAISEQVNTEAFF.

This sequence joins TRBV2 and TRBJ2-7; TRBD1 agrees at 10 bases. CDR1 and CDR2 from the germline V gene are SNHLY and FYNNEI. J lost 1 base, V lost 7 bases, and 4 bases had no gene match. CDR3 length: 14 residues. CDR3 DNA: TGTGCCAGCACCCGGGACAGGGGTTCCTACGAGCAGTACTTC. This codes for CASTRDRGSYEQYF.

The J gene is TRBJ2-3, the V gene TRBV7-9; 7 bases align to TRBD1. Per germline, CDR1 SEHNR and CDR2 FQNEAQ (reference sequence). J lost 3 bases, V lost 0 bases, and 3 bases had no gene match. The CDR3 totals 15 residues. The CDR3 spells CASSLAGQTTDTQYF. CDR3 DNA: TGTGCCAGCAGCTTAGCGGGACAGACTACAGATACGCAGTATTTT.

The genes are TRBV7-3 and TRBJ1-1, with 9 bases identical to TRBD1. The CDR3 spans 14 residues. V shed 8 bases, J shed 6 bases, and the junction held 10 bases outside the gene matches. Germline V CDR1 and CDR2: SGHTA, FQGTGA. The CDR3 DNA sequence: TGTGCCAGCGGCGAACAGGGACAGGGCGCTGAAGCTTTCTTT. It specifies CASGEQGQGAEAFF. Variable domain in full (rest from reference TRBV7-3 and TRBJ1-1): GAGVSQTPSNKVTEKGKYVELRCDPISGHTALYWYRQSLGQGPEFLIYFQGTGAADDSGLPNDRFFAVRPEGSVSTLKIQRTERGDSAVYLCASGEQGQGAEAFFGQGTRLTVV.

This sequence joins TRBV27 and TRBJ2-7; maybe TRBD2 (6 bases). V shed 5 bases and J shed 3 bases, with 14 bases lying between them. The germline V gene has CDR1 MNHEY and CDR2 SMNVEV (reference sequence). This CDR3 contains 14 residues. The CDR3 DNA follows: TGTGCCAGCAGTCTTTGGGTCGGGGGCTACGAGCAGTACTTC. Translated, it gives CASSLWVGGYEQYF.

The V call is TRBV28, the J call TRBJ2-2; TRBD2 might be the D (6 bases). Germline V gene lookup returns CDR1 MDHEN and CDR2 SYDVKM. V was cut by 4 bases and J by 5 bases, with 11 bases left in between. The CDR3 extends over 14 amino acids. Written as DNA, the CDR3 is TGTGCCAGCAGTTCGGGACTTTCTACCGGGGAGCTGTTTTTT. Encoded protein: CASSSGLSTGELFF.

In its sample, this clone was seen once. The rearrangement links TRBV27 to TRBJ2-7; D unresolved. This CDR3 comprises 13 residues. Germline V gene lookup returns CDR1 MNHEY and CDR2 SMNVEV (reference sequence). V lost 6 bases, J lost 3 bases, and 12 bases lay in between. DNA of the CDR3: TGTGCCAGCAGCTCGTCCAGTTTCTACGAGCAGTACTTC. This encodes CASSSSSFYEQYF.

This chain uses TRBV28 with TRBJ1-3; D is undetermined. The CDR3 has 16 amino acids. V was shortened by 0 bases and J by 0 bases, with 9 bases between the two germline ends. CDR1 MDHEN and CDR2 SYDVKM come from the germline V gene. CDR3 nucleotide sequence: TGTGCCAGCAGTTTATGGGCCGTCACCTCTGGAAACACCATATATTTT. Translating gives CASSLWAVTSGNTIYF.

This clone was seen a single time. V usage is TRBV11-3 and J usage is TRBJ2-5; no clear D. V lost 6 bases and J 0 bases, leaving 5 bases between the germline ends. There are 12 residues in the CDR3. Per germline, CDR1 SGHNT and CDR2 YENEEA. CDR3 amino acids: CASSIHQETQYF. The DNA for the CDR3 is TGTGCCAGCAGTATCCACCAAGAGACCCAGTACTTC.

This chain uses TRBV30 with TRBJ2-5; TRBD2 matches 9 bases. The CDR3 contains 13 residues. V was clipped by 1 base and J by 5 bases; unmatched bases: 2. Germline V gives CDR1 GTSNPN, CDR2 SVGIG (reference sequence). CDR3 DNA: TGTGCCTGGAGTGGCGGGAGGGGTGAGACCCAGTACTTC. Protein sequence: CAWSGGRGETQYF.

The count of this clone is one. The J gene is TRBJ1-5, the V gene TRBV6-2 or TRBV6-3; perhaps TRBD1 as D (6 bases). Trimming took 6 bases from V and 0 from J, leaving 18 bases between them. Germline lookup yields CDR1 MNHEY and CDR2 SVGEGT. This CDR3 has 17 residues. CDR3 DNA sequence: TGTGCCAGCAGGCCTAGAGGATACAGGGATAGCAATCAGCCCCAGCATTTT. The encoded protein is CASRPRGYRDSNQPQHF.